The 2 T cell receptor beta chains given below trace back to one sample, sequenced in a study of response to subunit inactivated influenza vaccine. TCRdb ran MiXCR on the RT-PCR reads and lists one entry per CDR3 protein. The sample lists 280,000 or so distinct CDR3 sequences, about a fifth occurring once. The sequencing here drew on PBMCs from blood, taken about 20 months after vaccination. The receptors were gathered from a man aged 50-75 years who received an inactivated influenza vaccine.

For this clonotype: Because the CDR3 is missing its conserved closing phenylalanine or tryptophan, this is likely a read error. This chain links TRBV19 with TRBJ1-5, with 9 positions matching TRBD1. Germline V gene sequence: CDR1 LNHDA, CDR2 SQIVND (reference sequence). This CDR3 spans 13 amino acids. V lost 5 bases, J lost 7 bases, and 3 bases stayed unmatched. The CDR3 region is CASSPQGAQPQHL. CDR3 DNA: TGTGCCAGTAGTCCACAGGGGGCACAGCCCCAGCATTTA.

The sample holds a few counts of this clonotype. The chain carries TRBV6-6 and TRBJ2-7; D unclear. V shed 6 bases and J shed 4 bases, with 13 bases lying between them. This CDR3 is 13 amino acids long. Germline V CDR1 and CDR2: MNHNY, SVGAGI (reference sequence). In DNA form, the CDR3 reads TGTGCCAGCAGCCCGAGCGTCGGATACGAGCAGTACTTC. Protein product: CASSPSVGYEQYF.